This T cell receptor beta chain was observed in a study of shared T cell receptors in the human thymus. Some clones are missing from TCRdb's copy, which holds only in-frame ones; the method was immunoSEQ multiplex PCR. The sample includes some 760,000 clones, 80% to 90% of them seen just once. V was clipped by 1 base and J by 2 bases; unmatched bases: 13. CDR1 SNHLY and CDR2 FYNNEI come from the germline V gene. There are 21 residues in the CDR3. These records were also assigned to another study, of human thymus T cells. That paper notes: Having surgery to correct congenital heart defects, healthy Finnish infants acted as the donors. Surgeons resected thymus tissue during corrective heart surgery. Blood and thymic repertoires both appeared biased in V and J gene usage.

The specimen sequenced was thymocytes. The TCR was taken from a girl under three years old with a congenital heart defect. This chain uses TRBV2 with TRBJ2-6, with TRBD1 matching 11 bases. The CDR3, as DNA: TGTGCCAGCAGTGAAGGGATCCGGGACAGGGGGGTTTTAGCTGGGGCCAACGTCCTGACTTTC. Protein: CASSEGIRDRGVLAGANVLTF.